This T cell receptor beta chain was sequenced during a study of human T cells and chemical hapten exposure. The CDR3 covers 16 residues. Germline CDR1 reads PRHDT; CDR2 reads FYEKMQ (reference sequence). Trimming at V came to 5 bases and at J to 6 bases, leaving 14 bases not matched to a gene. Whole-study results and caveats: Donors were affected by alopecia, so their immune reaction might vary from that of healthy individuals. Sensitizing to DPC left TCRs with a frequency above 1 in 1000 unaltered.

Time point in this sample: patch test 2, 6 weeks after DPC sensitization. The treatment is: therapeutic diphenylcyclopropenone sensitization with weekly scalp DPC. Total RNA was isolated from whole blood that had not been fractionated. In the case of this clonotype: Its target is unknown.

MiXCR, run by TCRdb on the RACE reads, gives a single entry per CDR3 protein. The sample includes some 82,000 distinct CDR3 sequences, about 6.6% of them seen just once. Source: whole blood, taken in connection with sensitization to the hapten diphenylcyclopropenone (DPC). V usage is TRBV13 and J usage is TRBJ2-7; 9 positions agree with TRBD1. This sequence originates from a woman in her thirties with alopecia areata. Some clones in this sample may be carry-over from other donors' samples. CDR3 sequence: CASSATTVDRGSEQYF. The CDR3 DNA reads TGTGCCAGCAGCGCAACCACCGTGGACAGGGGATCCGAGCAGTACTTC. Complete variable domain (other parts from reference TRBV13 and TRBJ2-7): AAGVIQSPRHLIKEKRETATLKCYPIPRHDTVYWYQQGPGQDPQFLISFYEKMQSDKGSIPDRFSAQQFSDYHSELNMSSLELGDSALYFCASSATTVDRGSEQYFGPGTRLTVT.